These 27 T cell receptor beta chains originate from one sample sequenced in a study of T-cell memory formation after mild COVID-19. TCRdb independently ran MiXCR on the 5' RACE reads; one entry per CDR3 protein. The data hold fewer than 300,000 distinct CDR3 sequences, with 18% observed a single time. Sequencing used PBMCs or a T cell subset sorted from them (not recorded which). Receptors originate from a man between 18 and 29 years old who had mild COVID-19 (a few samples of this study predate the infection). Cell type and time point are not known.

V usage is TRBV11-2 and J usage is TRBJ2-7; D is unclear. Germline V gene sequence: CDR1 SGHAT, CDR2 FQNNGV. Deletions cut 1 base from V and 4 bases from J, with 14 bases between. CDR3 length equals 15 residues. The CDR3 bases are TGTGCCAGCAGCTTAGCACCAGGTGTGACGTACGAGCAGTACTTC. It translates to CASSLAPGVTYEQYF.

J is TRBJ1-1 and V is TRBV5-1; perhaps TRBD1 as D (6 bases). Germline CDR1 SGHRS, CDR2 YFSETQ. Trimming cost V 7 bases and J 5 bases, with 24 bases left between them. The CDR3 runs to 16 residues. CDR3 sequence reads: CASVSQAGGSWTEAFF. The DNA for the CDR3 is TGCGCCAGCGTCTCCCAGGCGGGGGGCAGTTGGACTGAAGCTTTCTTT.

CDR3 sequence (DNA): TGCGCCAGCAGCCGCTCTAGCGGGCTCGCCGGGGAGCTGTTTTTT. Translating it yields CASSRSSGLAGELFF. The chain has TRBV4-1 and TRBJ2-2; 8 nucleotides agree with TRBD2. This CDR3 has 15 amino acids. Germline lookup yields CDR1 MGHRA and CDR2 YSYEKL. V gave up 4 bases and J gave up 6 bases; unmatched junction bases: 7.

This clonotype was detected only a few times. The CDR3: CASRIWWEQYV. The CDR3 bases are TGTGCCAGCAGGATATGGTGGGAGCAGTACGTC. The gene calls are TRBV27 and TRBJ2-7, with D hard to call. V dropped 6 bases and J dropped 7 bases, with 10 bases sitting between them. The CDR3 extends over 11 amino acids. CDR1 and CDR2 from the germline V gene are MNHEY and SMNVEV (reference sequence).

The sample holds a few counts of this clonotype. This chain links TRBV5-1 with TRBJ2-7; 7 nucleotides align to TRBD1. CDR3 length: 14 amino acids. Germline V gene data show CDR1 as SGHRS and CDR2 as YFSETQ. The trim removed 2 bases at V and 8 bases at J, leaving 10 bases unmatched. CDR3 amino acids: CASSFGTDKTQQYF. CDR3 DNA: TGCGCCAGCAGCTTCGGGACAGACAAAACCCAGCAGTACTTC.

The chain uses TRBV5-4 and TRBJ2-7; D is perhaps TRBD1 (5 bases). There are 15 residues in the CDR3. The V end was cut by 3 bases, the J end by 6 bases, with 19 bases between. The germline V gene has CDR1 SGHNT and CDR2 YYREEE (reference sequence). In DNA form, the CDR3 reads TGTGCCAGCAGCTACGGCCAGGCAGGGTTTAGCGAGCAGTACGTC. It specifies CASSYGQAGFSEQYV.

This sequence joins TRBV24-1 and TRBJ1-1; D gene unclear. The CDR3 sequence is 13 residues long. Trimming cost V 0 bases and J 2 bases, with 3 bases left between them. Germline CDR1 is KGHDR and CDR2 is SFDVKD. CDR3 sequence (DNA): TGTGCCACCAGTGATTTGACTAACACTGAAGCTTTCTTT. As protein: CATSDLTNTEAFF.

In this sample, this clonotype turned up many times. The chain couples TRBV7-2 to TRBJ2-3; D might be TRBD2 (6 bases). Deletions cut 4 bases from V and 6 bases from J, with 17 bases between. The CDR3 extends over 15 amino acids. Germline V lookup: CDR1 SGHTA, CDR2 FQGNSA. CDR3 sequence (DNA): TGTGCCAGCAGCTCCGATTTGGCGGGGACGGATACGCAGTATTTT. Encoded protein: CASSSDLAGTDTQYF. Combining the CDR3 with reference TRBV7-2 and TRBJ2-3 gives the whole variable domain GAGVSQSPSNKVTEKGKDVELRCDPISGHTALYWYRQSLGQGLEFLIYFQGNSAPDKSGLPSDRFSAERTGGSVSTLTIQRTQQEDSAVYLCASSSDLAGTDTQYFGPGTRLTVL.

This clonotype occurred a few times. The chain uses TRBV29-1 and TRBJ2-7; D gene uncertain. There are 11 residues in the CDR3. CDR1 is SQVTM and CDR2 is ANQGSEA in the germline V gene. V was trimmed by 7 bases and J by 1 base, leaving 8 bases between them. CDR3 residues: CSARVSYEQYF. Written as DNA, the CDR3 is TGCAGCGCCCGGGTATCCTACGAGCAGTACTTC.

The V gene is TRBV7-9, the J gene TRBJ2-6, with D perhaps assigned TRBD1 or TRBD2 (5 bases each). The CDR3 spans 15 residues. Germline values: CDR1 SEHNR, CDR2 FQNEAQ (reference sequence). Between the trimmed V and J ends, which lost 5 bases and 4 bases, there was a span of 12 bases. The DNA for the CDR3 is TGTGCCAGCAGCATCGGGGCGGCCGGGGCCAACGTCCTGACTTTC. This sequence encodes CASSIGAAGANVLTF.

The chain carries TRBV24-1 and TRBJ2-5; D is undetermined. The ends were cut back, 5 bases at V and 5 bases at J, with 8 bases in the middle. Germline V gene data show CDR1 as KGHDR and CDR2 as SFDVKD. This CDR3 is 12 amino acids long. CDR3 bases: TGTGCCACCAGTGGTCCTTCGGAGACCCAGTACTTC. Its translation: CATSGPSETQYF.

This clonotype was counted a few times. At one of its ends the junction is not consistent with the germline gene, which may arise from a read error. CDR3 DNA: TGCGCCAGTAGCCAAGATAGCGGGGGGCGGGAGACCCAGTACTTC. Protein: CASSQDSGGRETQYF. The chain combines TRBV4-3 with TRBJ2-5; TRBD2 matches at 10 bases. The CDR3 runs to 15 residues. The V gene's germline CDR1 is LGHNA and CDR2 YSLEER.

This clonotype was seen many times. Here the CDR3 DNA reads TGTGCCAGCAGTTACTCTAGCGGGAACACCGGGGAGCTGTTTTTT. This encodes CASSYSSGNTGELFF. This chain links TRBV6-5 with TRBJ2-2; tentative D call: TRBD2 (6 bases). Deletions cut 0 bases from V and 1 base from J, with 6 bases between. Germline values: CDR1 MNHEY, CDR2 SVGAGI. The CDR3 runs to 15 residues.

V and J are TRBV6-6 and TRBJ2-3; D perhaps matches TRBD2 (7 bases). The CDR3 contains 15 residues. Trimming left V 2 bases short and J 4 bases short, with 13 bases between. Germline-derived CDR1 and CDR2 are MNHNY and SVGAGI (reference sequence). CDR3 region: CASSYEGGIADTQYF. Here the CDR3 DNA reads TGTGCCAGCAGTTACGAGGGGGGGATTGCAGATACGCAGTATTTT.

Ten or more counts support this clonotype. The J gene is TRBJ2-3, the V gene TRBV6-1; TRBD2 matches at 14 bases. The V gene's germline CDR1 is MNHNS and CDR2 SASEGT. The J segment lost 4 bases and the V segment lost 4 bases, leaving 1 base of the junction unmatched. The CDR3 totals 15 residues. The CDR3 region has the DNA TGTGCCAGCAGTGGACTAGCGGGGGGGCCAGATACGCAGTATTTT. The encoded protein is CASSGLAGGPDTQYF.

The V call is TRBV5-1, the J call TRBJ1-2, with TRBD1 matching over 8 bases. This CDR3 region has 15 residues. Trimming at V came to 6 bases and at J to 2 bases, leaving 9 bases not matched to a gene. CDR1 is SGHRS and CDR2 is YFSETQ in the germline V gene. The CDR3 loop reads CASIPDREGNYGYTF. The CDR3 DNA reads as TGCGCCAGCATCCCGGACAGGGAGGGGAACTATGGCTACACCTTC. The variable domain in full, completed from reference TRBV5-1 and TRBJ1-2, reads KAGVTQTPRYLIKTRGQQVTLSCSPISGHRSVSWYQQTPGQGLQFLFEYFSETQRNKGNFPGRFSGRQFSNSRSEMNVSTLELGDSALYLCASIPDREGNYGYTFGSGTRLTVV.

The rearrangement links TRBV6-6 to TRBJ2-2; D remains unclear. CDR1 MNHNY and CDR2 SVGAGI come from the germline V gene (reference sequence). V lost 4 bases and J lost 0, with 15 bases in between. The CDR3 consists of 17 residues. This chain's CDR3 is CASSFTLGQPNTGELFF. The CDR3 DNA reads TGTGCCAGCAGTTTCACCTTGGGCCAGCCGAACACCGGGGAGCTGTTTTTT.

CDR3 coding DNA: TGTGCCAGCGGAAGCCAAGGGGCTAGTAGGTTCTTC. Its protein product is CASGSQGASRFF. The gene calls are TRBV2 and TRBJ2-1, with a tentative D call TRBD1 (5 bases). Germline values: CDR1 SNHLY, CDR2 FYNNEI. The V gene lost 8 bases and the J gene lost 15 bases, with 20 bases spanning the gap. CDR3 length: 12 amino acids.

The rearrangement uses TRBV12-3 or TRBV12-4 and TRBJ2-7, with D tentatively TRBD1 (6 bases). V was clipped by 5 bases and J by 6 bases, with 14 bases between them. CDR3 length equals 13 residues. The CDR3 coding sequence is TGTGCCAGCAGTCTCACAGGGTCGGGCGAGCAGTACTTC. Its protein product is CASSLTGSGEQYF.

The chain recombines TRBV6-5 with TRBJ1-3; D is ambiguous. This CDR3 comprises 13 residues. Looked up from germline, CDR1 is MNHEY and CDR2 is SVGAGI. The V end was cut by 0 bases, the J end by 0 bases, with 0 bases between. CDR3 in amino acids: CASSYSSGNTIYF. CDR3 coding DNA: TGTGCCAGCAGTTACTCCTCTGGAAACACCATATATTTT.

This clonotype has only a few counts. J is TRBJ1-1 and V is TRBV6-2 or TRBV6-3; perhaps TRBD1 as D (5 bases). Trimming stripped 3 bases from V and 5 bases from J, with 13 bases between. Germline loops: CDR1 MNHEY, CDR2 SVGEGT. The CDR3 totals 14 residues. For the CDR3, the DNA is TGTGCCAGCAGTTATTATCAGGGAGGAACTGAAGCTTTCTTT. The encoded protein is CASSYYQGGTEAFF.

This clonotype was recorded a few times. J is TRBJ2-2 and V is TRBV28; no clear D. Per the germline V gene, CDR1 is MDHEN and CDR2 is SYDVKM. V dropped 7 bases and J dropped 2 bases, with 8 bases sitting between them. The CDR3 consists of 13 residues. The CDR3 protein is CASTSENTGELFF. DNA of the CDR3: TGTGCCAGCACCTCGGAAAACACCGGGGAGCTGTTTTTT.

The chain has TRBV3-1 and TRBJ1-1; possibly TRBD1 for D (5 bases). The CDR3 is 15 amino acids. Germline CDR1 and CDR2: LGHDT and YNNKEL (reference sequence). Trimming took off 7 bases at V and 1 base at J, with 16 bases between the two ends. Here the CDR3 reads CASNFGGSPNTEAFF. The CDR3, as DNA: TGTGCCAGCAACTTTGGGGGGAGCCCGAACACTGAAGCTTTCTTT. Full variable domain (rest looked up from reference TRBV3-1 and TRBJ1-1): DTAVSQTPKYLVTQMGNDKSIKCEQNLGHDTMYWYKQDSKKFLKIMFSYNNKELIINETVPNRFSPKSPDKAHLNLHINSLELGDSAVYFCASNFGGSPNTEAFFGQGTRLTVV.

This clonotype has a count of ten or more. This sequence joins TRBV24-1 and TRBJ2-3; unclear D gene. In germline, CDR1 is KGHDR, CDR2 SFDVKD. The CDR3 consists of 13 residues. V lost 6 bases and J 6 bases, leaving 12 bases between the germline ends. The CDR3 DNA reads as TGTGCCACCAGTAGACCCGTCGCGGATACGCAGTATTTT. It specifies CATSRPVADTQYF.

This clonotype was recorded a few times. J is TRBJ2-5 and V is TRBV5-1; D not resolved. V dropped 5 bases and J dropped 4 bases, with 12 bases sitting between them. The CDR3 extends over 13 amino acids. Germline-derived CDR1 and CDR2 are SGHRS and YFSETQ. CDR3 DNA sequence: TGCGCCAGCAGACTTGCCCCGAGAGAGACCCAGTACTTC. Its protein is CASRLAPRETQYF.

This chain links TRBV6-4 with TRBJ2-7, with unresolved D. Trimming took off 0 bases at V and 2 bases at J, with 17 bases between the two ends. Germline V CDR1 and CDR2: MRHNA, SNTAGT. This CDR3 has 17 amino acids. CDR3 protein: CASSDSLGRLSTYEQYF. In DNA, the CDR3 is TGTGCCAGCAGTGACTCCTTGGGCAGACTTTCCACCTACGAGCAGTACTTC.

The rearrangement uses TRBV4-1 and TRBJ1-2, with D possibly being TRBD1 (5 bases). CDR1 and CDR2 from the germline V gene are MGHRA and YSYEKL. There are 15 residues in the CDR3. V gave up 5 bases and J gave up 5 bases, with 18 bases separating them. CDR3 in amino acids: CASSEVYSGGYGYTF. CDR3 in DNA: TGCGCCAGCAGCGAGGTTTACTCGGGGGGGTATGGCTACACCTTC.